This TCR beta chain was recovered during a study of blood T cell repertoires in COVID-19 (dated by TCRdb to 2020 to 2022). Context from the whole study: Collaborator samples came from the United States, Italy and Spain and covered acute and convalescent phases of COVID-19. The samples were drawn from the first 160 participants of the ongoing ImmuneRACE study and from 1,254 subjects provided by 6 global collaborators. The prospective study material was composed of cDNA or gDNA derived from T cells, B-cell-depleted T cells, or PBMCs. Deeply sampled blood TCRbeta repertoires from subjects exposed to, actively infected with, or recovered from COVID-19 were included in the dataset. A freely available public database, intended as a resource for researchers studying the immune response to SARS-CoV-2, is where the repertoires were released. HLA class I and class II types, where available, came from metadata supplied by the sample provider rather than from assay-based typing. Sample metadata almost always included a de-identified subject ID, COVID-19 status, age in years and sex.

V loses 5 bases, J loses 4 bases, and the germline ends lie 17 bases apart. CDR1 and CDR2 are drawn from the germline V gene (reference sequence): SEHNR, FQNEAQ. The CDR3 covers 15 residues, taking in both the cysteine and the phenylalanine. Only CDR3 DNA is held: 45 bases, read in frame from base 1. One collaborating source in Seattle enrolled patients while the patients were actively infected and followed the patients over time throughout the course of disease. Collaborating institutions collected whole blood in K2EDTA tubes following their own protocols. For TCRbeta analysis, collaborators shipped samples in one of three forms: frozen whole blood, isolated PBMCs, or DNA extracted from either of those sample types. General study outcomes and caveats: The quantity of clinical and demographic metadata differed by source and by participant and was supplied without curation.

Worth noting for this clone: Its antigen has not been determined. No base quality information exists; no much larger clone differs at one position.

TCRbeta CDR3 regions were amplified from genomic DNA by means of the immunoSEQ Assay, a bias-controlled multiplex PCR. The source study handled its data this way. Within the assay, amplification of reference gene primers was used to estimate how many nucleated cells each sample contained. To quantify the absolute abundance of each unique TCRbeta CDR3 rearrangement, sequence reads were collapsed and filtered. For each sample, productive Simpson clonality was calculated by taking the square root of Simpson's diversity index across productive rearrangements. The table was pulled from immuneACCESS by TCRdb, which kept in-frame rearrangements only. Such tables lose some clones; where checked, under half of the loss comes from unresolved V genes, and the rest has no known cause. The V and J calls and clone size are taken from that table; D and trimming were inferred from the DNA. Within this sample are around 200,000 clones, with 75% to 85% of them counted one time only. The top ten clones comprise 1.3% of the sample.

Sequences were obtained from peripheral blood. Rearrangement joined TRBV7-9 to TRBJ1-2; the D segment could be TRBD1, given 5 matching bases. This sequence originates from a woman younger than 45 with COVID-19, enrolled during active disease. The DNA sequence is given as TGTGCCAGCAGCCCCCAGGGCAACAGGCGCTATGGCTACACCTTC. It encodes CASSPQGNRRYGYTF.